These 24 T cell receptor beta chains came from one sample sequenced in a study of cytomegalovirus exposure and HLA in healthy donors. It was with 60 Vbeta and 13 Jbeta primers that the PCR ran. Data came from immunoSEQ multiplex PCR; TCRdb stores just in-frame clones and leaves some out. The sample carries about 150,000 clones, more than 70% recorded once. The sample comprised PBMCs. These receptors originate from a male donor in good health and CMV-seropositive.

This clone was recorded once. This chain uses TRBV5-1 with TRBJ2-1, with 7 bases lining up with TRBD2. The germline V gene has CDR1 SGHRS and CDR2 YFSETQ. The CDR3 has 16 residues. V lost 4 bases and J lost 0; bases outside the gene matches: 7. CDR3 nucleotides: TGCGCCAGCAGCAGAGAGGGAGGGAGCTCCTACAATGAGCAGTTCTTC. This sequence encodes CASSREGGSSYNEQFF. Full variable domain (missing parts from reference TRBV5-1 and TRBJ2-1): KAGVTQTPRYLIKTRGQQVTLSCSPISGHRSVSWYQQTPGQGLQFLFEYFSETQRNKGNFPGRFSGRQFSNSRSEMNVSTLELGDSALYLCASSREGGSSYNEQFFGPGTRLTVL.

The chain couples TRBV29-1 to TRBJ2-5, with 9 bases fitting TRBD1. The J call may be wrong; the DNA end is better matched by TRBJ2-7. Germline-derived CDR1 and CDR2 are SQVTM and ANQGSEA. This CDR3 comprises 14 residues. This CDR3 is CSVGRQGGTYEQYF. The DNA of the CDR3 is TGCAGCGTTGGGCGACAGGGGGGGACCTACGAGCAGTACTTC.

The chain recombines TRBV18 with TRBJ2-5, with D tentatively TRBD1 (6 bases). Trimming removed 0 bases from V and 5 bases from J, with 16 bases in between. The CDR3 runs 16 residues. The germline V gene encodes CDR1 KGHSH and CDR2 LQKENI. The CDR3 sequence: CASSPPGQYPGETQYF. The CDR3 nucleotides read TGTGCCAGCTCACCACCAGGACAGTATCCTGGGGAGACCCAGTACTTC.

The chain combines TRBV11-2 with TRBJ1-1, with D possibly TRBD1 on 6 matching bases. V was trimmed by 5 bases and J by 4 bases, leaving 14 bases between them. This CDR3 has 14 amino acids. Per the germline V gene, CDR1 is SGHAT and CDR2 is FQNNGV. This CDR3 is CASSRDKRGTEAFF. Here the CDR3 DNA reads TGTGCCAGCAGCCGGGACAAACGGGGCACTGAAGCTTTCTTT.

This clone was seen only once. The V call is TRBV7-3, the J call TRBJ1-4; D perhaps matches TRBD1 (6 bases). The CDR3 length is 17 residues. The V gene's germline CDR1 is SGHTA and CDR2 FQGTGA. V dropped 5 bases and J dropped 8 bases, with 24 bases sitting between them. The CDR3 DNA sequence: TGTGCCAGCAGCCTACCCGGGACATTCCGCGGGAGAGAAAAACTGTTTTTT. It encodes CASSLPGTFRGREKLFF.

This chain uses TRBV10-3 with TRBJ1-2; D remains ambiguous. Per germline, CDR1 ENHRY and CDR2 SYGVKD. This CDR3 has 13 residues. V shed 3 bases and J shed 3 bases, with 8 bases lying between them. CDR3 sequence: CAISDKGDYGYTF. The CDR3 DNA is TGTGCCATCAGTGATAAGGGAGACTATGGCTACACCTTC.

This chain uses TRBV2 with TRBJ2-3; 8 positions match TRBD2. V gave up 6 bases and J gave up 6 bases; unmatched junction bases: 2. The CDR3 length is 12 residues. CDR1 SNHLY and CDR2 FYNNEI come from the germline V gene. The CDR3: CASRTSADTQYF. CDR3 sequence (DNA): TGTGCCAGCAGGACTAGCGCCGATACGCAGTATTTT.

CDR3 sequence (DNA): TGTGCCAGCACCCACATGGCAGGGGATGGCTACACCTTC. Encoded protein: CASTHMAGDGYTF. This chain links TRBV5-8 with TRBJ1-2; D perhaps matches TRBD1 (6 bases). Trimming took off 6 bases at V and 6 bases at J, with 15 bases between the two ends. Germline CDR1 and CDR2: SGHTS and YDEGEE. The CDR3 sequence is 13 residues long. Supplemented by reference TRBV5-8 and TRBJ1-2, the full variable domain reads EAGVTQSPTHLIKTRGQQATLRCSPISGHTSVYWYQQALGLGLQFLLWYDEGEERNRGNFPPRFSGRQFPNYSSELNVNALELEDSALYLCASTHMAGDGYTFGSGTRLTVV.

This clone has just a few counts. The V call is TRBV12-5, the J call TRBJ2-1, with D tentatively TRBD2 (5 bases). The CDR3 consists of 13 residues. Trimming took off 3 bases at V and 9 bases at J, with 12 bases between the two ends. From germline, CDR1 is LGHNT and CDR2 FRNRAP. The CDR3 bases are TGTGCTAGTGGTTTTTCCCAGCGGCCTGAGCAGTTCTTC. Translated, it gives CASGFSQRPEQFF.

This clone turned up a few times. The rearrangement links TRBV2 to TRBJ2-5; TRBD2 might be the D (7 bases). Germline CDR1 SNHLY, CDR2 FYNNEI. This CDR3 has 13 residues. V gave up 6 bases and J gave up 11 bases, with 19 bases separating them. The DNA for the CDR3 is TGTGCCAGCAGCCACGGCGGGGGCTGGGAGCAGTACTTC. Residues: CASSHGGGWEQYF.

The chain couples TRBV10-3 to TRBJ2-5; weak D call: TRBD2 (6 bases). Per the germline V gene, CDR1 is ENHRY and CDR2 is SYGVKD. The V and J ends lost 6 bases and 5 bases respectively, with 13 bases between them. The CDR3 runs 13 residues. CDR3 in amino acids: CAISGEAVETQYF. The CDR3 DNA sequence: TGTGCCATCAGCGGGGAGGCCGTGGAGACCCAGTACTTC.

The genes are TRBV27 and TRBJ1-5; 8 bases align to TRBD1. The length of the CDR3 is 16 residues. The V segment lost 6 bases and the J segment 7 bases; nucleotides outside the gene matches: 14. Germline assignment: CDR1 MNHEY and CDR2 SMNVEV (reference sequence). The CDR3 is CASRNLRTGLVQPQHF. CDR3 sequence (DNA): TGTGCCAGCAGGAACTTAAGGACAGGGTTAGTCCAGCCCCAGCATTTT.

The chain couples TRBV4-2 to TRBJ2-5; 10 nucleotides line up with TRBD2. Germline V gene sequence: CDR1 LGHNA, CDR2 YNFKEQ. With V trimmed by 0 bases and J by 5 bases, 6 bases remained unmatched. This CDR3 has 16 amino acids. CDR3: CASSQDLAGAGETQYF. DNA for the CDR3: TGTGCCAGCAGCCAAGACCTAGCGGGAGCGGGGGAGACCCAGTACTTC.

The CDR3 loop reads CASTSGTGFGYTF. In nucleotides, the CDR3 is TGTGCCAGCACTTCCGGGACAGGGTTTGGCTACACCTTC. J is TRBJ1-2 and V is TRBV6-5; 9 nucleotides match TRBD1. The CDR3 length is 13 residues. Germline loops: CDR1 MNHEY, CDR2 SVGAGI. After removal of 7 bases from V and 7 bases from J, the junction contained 7 bases not matched to a gene.

Remarks on this clone: One junction end does not reproduce the germline sequence, and a read error may be involved. This CDR3 reads CAVSESGGANEKLFF. The CDR3 DNA sequence: TGTGCCGTCAGTGAGTCGGGAGGGGCTAATGAAAAACTGTTTTTT. This rearrangement joins TRBV10-3 to TRBJ1-4; TRBD1 might be the D (5 bases). CDR3 length equals 15 residues. CDR1 and CDR2 from the germline V gene are ENHRY and SYGVKD.

The V gene is TRBV28, the J gene TRBJ2-1; 7 bases align to TRBD1. The CDR3 length is 16 residues. V lost 2 bases to trimming and J lost 5 bases; unmatched junction nucleotides: 9. The germline V gene has CDR1 MDHEN and CDR2 SYDVKM. The CDR3 region has the DNA TGTGCCAGCAGTTTAAGCCGGGACAGTGGCCACAATGAGCAGTTCTTC. It translates to CASSLSRDSGHNEQFF. Complete variable domain (other parts from reference TRBV28 and TRBJ2-1): DVKVTQSSRYLVKRTGEKVFLECVQDMDHENMFWYRQDPGLGLRLIYFSYDVKMKEKGDIPEGYSVSREKKERFSLILESASTNQTSMYLCASSLSRDSGHNEQFFGPGTRLTVL.

This clone was detected only a few times. This chain joins TRBV9 and TRBJ2-7; 10 bases are a match to TRBD2. Germline CDR1 reads SGDLS; CDR2 reads YYNGEE. Unmatched junction bases numbered 7, after V lost 3 bases and J lost 4 bases. The CDR3 consists of 15 residues. CDR3 amino acids: CASSASGLALYEQYF. CDR3 bases: TGTGCCAGCAGCGCGTCGGGACTAGCGCTATACGAGCAGTACTTC. Complete variable domain (other parts from reference TRBV9 and TRBJ2-7): DSGVTQTPKHLITATGQRVTLRCSPRSGDLSVYWYQQSLDQGLQFLIQYYNGEERAKGNILERFSAQQFPDLHSELNLSSLELGDSALYFCASSASGLALYEQYFGPGTRLTVT.

The rearrangement joins TRBV13 to TRBJ2-1; 11 bases are a match to TRBD1. Germline V gives CDR1 PRHDT, CDR2 FYEKMQ (reference sequence). V lost 5 bases and J lost 5; bases outside the gene matches: 8. The CDR3 totals 16 residues. The CDR3, as DNA: TGTGCCAGCAGCCTCGTTTGGGACAGGGGGGACAATGAGCAGTTCTTC. This translates into CASSLVWDRGDNEQFF. Full variable domain (outside the CDR3, taken from reference TRBV13 and TRBJ2-1): AAGVIQSPRHLIKEKRETATLKCYPIPRHDTVYWYQQGPGQDPQFLISFYEKMQSDKGSIPDRFSAQQFSDYHSELNMSSLELGDSALYFCASSLVWDRGDNEQFFGPGTRLTVL.

J is TRBJ2-3 and V is TRBV7-8, with 7 positions matching TRBD2. The CDR3 runs 16 residues. CDR1 and CDR2 (germline): SGHVS, FQNEAQ. The V and J ends lost 1 base and 1 base, in that order; junction bases with no gene match: 5. The CDR3 DNA reads as TGTGCCAGCAGCTTAGTGGCAGGGAGGGGCACAGATACGCAGTATTTT. Protein sequence: CASSLVAGRGTDTQYF.

The rearrangement uses TRBV19 and TRBJ1-5, with 9 bases identical to TRBD1. This CDR3 is built from 16 residues. V lost 11 bases, J lost 5 bases, and 16 bases stayed unmatched. Germline V CDR1 and CDR2: LNHDA, SQIVND (reference sequence). The CDR3 nucleotides read TGTGCCCCCGGGTGCCGGGACAGGGACTCGGATCAGCCCCAGCATTTT. It is translated as CAPGCRDRDSDQPQHF. Supplemented by reference TRBV19 and TRBJ1-5, the full variable domain reads DGGITQSPKYLFRKEGQNVTLSCEQNLNHDAMYWYRQDPGQGLRLIYYSQIVNDFQKGDIAEGYSVSREKKESFPLTVTSAQKNPTAFYLCAPGCRDRDSDQPQHFGDGTRLSIL.

In DNA form, the CDR3 reads TGCGCCAGCAGCCAAGATCCTTATAGCAATCAGCCCCAGCATTTT. This codes for CASSQDPYSNQPQHF. The V gene is TRBV4-3, the J gene TRBJ1-5; D remains unclear. The V gene lost 0 bases and the J gene lost 0 bases, with 6 bases spanning the gap. The CDR3 is 15 residues long. Per the germline V gene, CDR1 is LGHNA and CDR2 is YSLEER.

V usage is TRBV18 and J usage is TRBJ1-2; D gene unclear. The CDR3 covers 14 residues. V shed 1 base and J shed 3 bases, with 9 bases lying between them. CDR1 is KGHSH, CDR2 LQKENI, per germline. For the CDR3, the DNA is TGTGCCAGCTCACCACTCGGAGAGGACTATGGCTACACCTTC. Protein sequence: CASSPLGEDYGYTF.

The J gene is TRBJ1-1, the V gene TRBV27, with D uncertain. CDR1 is MNHEY and CDR2 is SMNVEV in the germline V gene (reference sequence). Trimming cost V 2 bases and J 0 bases, with 10 bases left between them. CDR3 length: 15 residues. CDR3 in DNA: TGTGCCAGCAGTTTAATTCGGGGATTGAACACTGAAGCTTTCTTT. It translates to CASSLIRGLNTEAFF.

The rearrangement links TRBV5-4 to TRBJ1-1; the D is unclear. Germline V gene sequence: CDR1 SGHNT, CDR2 YYREEE (reference sequence). The CDR3 spans 16 residues. V shed 3 bases and J shed 5 bases, with 20 bases lying between them. The CDR3 coding sequence is TGTGCCAGCAGCTACGATGGCGGACTTCGAGGAACTGAAGCTTTCTTT. As protein: CASSYDGGLRGTEAFF.